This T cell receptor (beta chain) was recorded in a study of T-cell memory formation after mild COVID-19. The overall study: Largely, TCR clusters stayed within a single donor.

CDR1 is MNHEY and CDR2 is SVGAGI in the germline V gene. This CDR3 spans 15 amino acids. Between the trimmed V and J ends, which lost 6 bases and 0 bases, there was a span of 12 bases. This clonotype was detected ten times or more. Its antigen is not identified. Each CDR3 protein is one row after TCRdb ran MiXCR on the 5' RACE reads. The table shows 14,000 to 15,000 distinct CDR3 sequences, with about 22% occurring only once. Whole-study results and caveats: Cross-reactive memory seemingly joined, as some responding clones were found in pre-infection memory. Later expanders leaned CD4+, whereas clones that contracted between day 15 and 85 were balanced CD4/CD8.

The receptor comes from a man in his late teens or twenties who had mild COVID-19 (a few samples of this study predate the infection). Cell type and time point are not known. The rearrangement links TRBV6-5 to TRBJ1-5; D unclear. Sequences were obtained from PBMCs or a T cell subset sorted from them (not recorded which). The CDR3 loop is CASSPVTYSNQPQHF. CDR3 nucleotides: TGTGCCAGCAGCCCGGTGACATATAGCAATCAGCCCCAGCATTTT.